This T cell receptor beta chain was sequenced during a study of blood T cells in healthy people across ages. The use of a sample-barcoded 5' primer and a J-beta primer mix characterized a second PCR of roughly 6 to 11 cycles. TCRdb reanalysed the 5' RACE reads using MiXCR and keeps one entry per CDR3 protein. The table lists approximately 1,700,000 distinct CDR3 sequences, around 40% of them singletons. Per the germline V gene, CDR1 is MDHEN and CDR2 is SYDVKM. CDR3 size: 14 residues. V was clipped by 5 bases and J by 6 bases, with 17 bases between them. The gene calls are TRBV28 and TRBJ2-7; TRBD2 is a possible D gene (5 bases). The sample comprised blood. The sequence came from a human donor in good health. CDR3 nucleotide sequence: TGTGCCAGCAGTCTCTCAGTTGCGGGTAGCGAGCAGTACTTC. Its protein is CASSLSVAGSEQYF.